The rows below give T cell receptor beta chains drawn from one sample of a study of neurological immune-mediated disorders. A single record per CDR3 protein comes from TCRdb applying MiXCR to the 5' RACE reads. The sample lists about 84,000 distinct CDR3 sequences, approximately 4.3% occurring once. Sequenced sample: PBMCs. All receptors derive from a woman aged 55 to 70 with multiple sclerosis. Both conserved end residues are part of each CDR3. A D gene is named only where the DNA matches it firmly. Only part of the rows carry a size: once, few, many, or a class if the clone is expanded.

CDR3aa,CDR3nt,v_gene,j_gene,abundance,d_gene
CASSLGTGGVDTQYF,TGCGCCAGCAGCTTGGGGACAGGGGGTGTGGATACGCAGTATTTT,TRBV5-1,TRBJ2-3,many,TRBD1
CASSRLAGGPDTQYF,TGCGCCAGCAGCCGACTAGCGGGGGGGCCAGATACGCAGTATTTT,TRBV4-3,TRBJ2-3,NA,TRBD2
CASSSPSSNQPQHF,TGTGCCAGCAGCTCCCCGTCGAGCAATCAGCCCCAGCATTTT,TRBV7-2,TRBJ1-5,many,NA
CAWREGLTYGYTF,TGTGCCTGGAGGGAAGGACTGACCTATGGCTACACCTTC,TRBV30,TRBJ1-2,NA,NA
CASSYVGTGEYGYTF,TGTGCCAGCAGTTACGTCGGGACAGGGGAATATGGCTACACCTTC,TRBV6-5,TRBJ1-2,many,TRBD1
CASSRWTSVKTQYF,TGTGCCAGCAGCCGGTGGACTAGCGTGAAGACCCAGTACTTC,TRBV3-1,TRBJ2-5,many,TRBD2
CASSSAIAGSSYNEQFF,TGTGCCAGCAGCTCCGCTATAGCGGGAAGCTCCTACAATGAGCAGTTCTTC,TRBV7-8,TRBJ2-1,many,TRBD2
CATSRTSGGVQRTDTQYF,TGTGCCACCTCCCGGACTAGCGGGGGGGTACAACGCACAGATACGCAGTATTTT,TRBV3-1,TRBJ2-3,few,TRBD2
CASSVGLGINNEQFF,TGTGCCAGCAGCGTGGGACTAGGTATCAATAATGAGCAGTTCTTC,TRBV9,TRBJ2-1,many,TRBD2
CASSYTGPEQYF,TGTGCCAGCAGCTACACAGGGCCCGAGCAGTACTTC,TRBV5-6,TRBJ2-7,many,NA
CASSFEQAQYGYTF,TGCGCCAGCAGCTTCGAACAGGCTCAATATGGCTACACCTTC,TRBV5-1,TRBJ1-2,many,NA
CSGKRGGETQYF,TGCAGCGGGAAGCGGGGAGGGGAGACCCAGTACTTC,TRBV29-1,TRBJ2-5,many,TRBD2
CASRTGMNTEAFF,TGTGCCAGCAGGACAGGGATGAACACTGAAGCTTTCTTT,TRBV13,TRBJ1-1,many,TRBD1
CASSYSDRVNSPLHF,TGTGCCAGCAGTTACTCGGACAGGGTGAATTCACCCCTCCACTTT,TRBV6-5,TRBJ1-6,many,TRBD1
CASSLSSGAAGNTIYF,TGCGCCAGCAGCTTGTCCTCTGGGGCGGCTGGAAACACCATATATTTT,TRBV5-1,TRBJ1-3,many,NA
CASSLEAGAYEQYF,TGCGCCAGCAGCTTGGAGGCAGGAGCCTACGAGCAGTACTTC,TRBV5-1,TRBJ2-7,many,NA
CASSLERLSSGNTIYF,TGTGCCAGCAGCTTAGAACGGCTCAGCTCTGGAAACACCATATATTTT,TRBV7-8,TRBJ1-3,many,NA
CSARDGNRGHTEAFF,TGCAGTGCTAGAGATGGGAACAGGGGACACACTGAAGCTTTCTTT,TRBV20-1,TRBJ1-1,many,TRBD1
CSARVGLAGLTDTQYF,TGCAGTGCTAGGGTCGGACTAGCGGGGCTCACAGATACGCAGTATTTT,TRBV20-1,TRBJ2-3,many,TRBD2
CASSPYTEAFF,TGTGCCAGCAGCCCCTACACTGAAGCTTTCTTT,TRBV7-9,TRBJ1-1,many,NA
CATSRGGPTDTQYF,TGTGCCACCAGCAGGGGGGGGCCCACAGATACGCAGTATTTT,TRBV15,TRBJ2-3,many,NA
CASSPYMGPGELFF,TGCGCCAGCAGCCCCTACATGGGTCCCGGGGAGCTGTTTTTT,TRBV5-1,TRBJ2-2,many,NA
CSADRDSNEKLFF,TGCAGTGCCGACCGGGACAGTAATGAAAAACTGTTTTTT,TRBV20-1,TRBJ1-4,many,TRBD1
CASSLVGGTGELFF,TGTGCCAGCAGCTTGGTGGGCGGGACCGGGGAGCTGTTTTTT,TRBV5-5,TRBJ2-2,many,NA
CASSPRTRRMSSPLHF,TGTGCCAGCAGCCCCCGGACCCGGCGGATGAGTTCACCCCTCCACTTT,TRBV7-9,TRBJ1-6,many,NA
CSARGLQGYEQYF,TGCAGTGCTAGAGGCTTACAGGGTTACGAGCAGTACTTC,TRBV20-1,TRBJ2-7,many,NA
CASSLLTGSGYTF,TGTGCCAGCAGCCTCTTAACGGGATCTGGCTACACCTTC,TRBV12-3/TRBV12-4,TRBJ1-2,many,NA
CASSQDVLAGETQYF,TGTGCCAGCAGCCAAGATGTGCTAGCGGGGGAGACCCAGTACTTC,TRBV3-1,TRBJ2-5,many,TRBD2
CSAPGTSGGPNYNEQFF,TGCAGTGCTCCCGGGACTAGCGGGGGGCCCAACTACAATGAGCAGTTCTTC,TRBV20-1,TRBJ2-1,many,TRBD2
CAWSVQQGKKELFF,TGTGCCTGGAGTGTACAACAGGGAAAGAAGGAGCTGTTTTTT,TRBV30,TRBJ2-2,many,NA
CASISAGVYEQYF,TGTGCCAGCATTAGCGCAGGGGTCTACGAGCAGTACTTC,TRBV6-1,TRBJ2-7,many,NA
CRLGGPGSYEQYF,TGCAGGTTAGGGGGCCCCGGCTCCTACGAGCAGTACTTC,TRBV20-1,TRBJ2-7,many,TRBD1
CASSIGTSNTEAFF,TGCGCCAGCAGCATTGGGACATCGAACACTGAAGCTTTCTTT,TRBV5-1,TRBJ1-1,many,NA
CSALTGLISYEQYF,TGCAGTGCACTTACCGGGTTAATCTCCTACGAGCAGTACTTC,TRBV20-1,TRBJ2-7,many,NA
CASSLGGGRNQPQHF,TGTGCCAGCAGCTTGGGAGGGGGCAGGAATCAGCCCCAGCATTTT,TRBV5-6,TRBJ1-5,many,TRBD1
CASSLTGTGLGYTF,TGTGCCAGCAGCTTAACCGGCACGGGACTAGGCTACACCTTC,TRBV7-2,TRBJ1-2,many,NA
CASSYPWTGNTGELFF,TGTGCCAGCAGTTACCCTTGGACAGGCAACACCGGGGAGCTGTTTTTT,TRBV6-6,TRBJ2-2,many,TRBD1
CSARVVRAGYGYTF,TGCAGTGCTAGAGTGGTCAGGGCGGGCTATGGCTACACCTTC,TRBV20-1,TRBJ1-2,many,NA
CSARSRQGNNSPLHF,TGCAGTGCTAGATCCCGACAGGGCAATAATTCACCCCTCCACTTT,TRBV20-1,TRBJ1-6,many,TRBD1
CAISETQGQGGEPQHF,TGTGCCATCAGTGAGACCCAAGGACAGGGGGGCGAGCCCCAGCATTTT,TRBV10-3,TRBJ1-5,many,TRBD1
CASSHSGHGETQYF,TGTGCCAGCAGCCATTCAGGACACGGGGAGACCCAGTACTTC,TRBV7-7,TRBJ2-5,many,NA
CSARNSGTYNEQFF,TGCAGTGCTCGAAATTCCGGGACTTACAATGAGCAGTTCTTC,TRBV20-1,TRBJ2-1,many,NA
CSARDRTSGEIYNEQFF,TGCAGTGCTAGAGATCGGACTAGCGGAGAAATCTACAATGAGCAGTTCTTC,TRBV20-1,TRBJ2-1,many,TRBD2
CASSEDRRAFF,TGTGCCAGCAGTGAAGACAGACGAGCTTTCTTT,TRBV6-1,TRBJ1-1,NA,NA
CASSLTGRDNSPLHF,TGTGCCAGCAGCTTGACAGGCAGGGATAATTCACCCCTCCACTTT,TRBV25-1,TRBJ1-6,many,NA
CSAHAIDRGTMNTEAFF,TGCAGTGCCCACGCGATCGACAGGGGAACGATGAACACTGAAGCTTTCTTT,TRBV20-1,TRBJ1-1,many,TRBD1
CASSLAGTPNEKLFF,TGTGCCAGCAGCTTGGCCGGGACACCTAATGAAAAACTGTTTTTT,TRBV5-5,TRBJ1-4,many,NA
CASSLAWGEYNEQFF,TGTGCCAGCAGCTTAGCTTGGGGGGAATACAATGAGCAGTTCTTC,TRBV7-2,TRBJ2-1,many,NA
CASSWDGSSGNTIYF,TGTGCCAGCAGCTGGGACGGGAGCTCTGGAAACACCATATATTTT,TRBV28,TRBJ1-3,NA,NA
CSARELGQGIGRVYEQYF,TGCAGTGCTAGAGAGCTGGGACAGGGAATTGGTCGGGTCTACGAGCAGTACTTC,TRBV20-1,TRBJ2-7,medium-sized,TRBD1